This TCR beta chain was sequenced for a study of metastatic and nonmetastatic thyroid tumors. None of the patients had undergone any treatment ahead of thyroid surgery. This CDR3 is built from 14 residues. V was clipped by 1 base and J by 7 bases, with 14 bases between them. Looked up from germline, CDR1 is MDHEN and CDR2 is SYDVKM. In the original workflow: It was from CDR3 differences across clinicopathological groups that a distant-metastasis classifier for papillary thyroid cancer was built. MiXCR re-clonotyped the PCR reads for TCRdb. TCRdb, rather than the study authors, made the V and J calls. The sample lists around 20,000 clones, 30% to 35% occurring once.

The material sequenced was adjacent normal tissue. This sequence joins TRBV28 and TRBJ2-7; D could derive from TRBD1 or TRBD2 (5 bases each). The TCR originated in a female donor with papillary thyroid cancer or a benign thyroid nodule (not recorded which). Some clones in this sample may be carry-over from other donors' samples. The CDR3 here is CASSLFGGMKEQYF. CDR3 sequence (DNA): TGTGCCAGCAGTTTATTTGGGGGTATGAAAGAGCAGTACTTC.